The present TCR beta chain was sequenced within a study of response to subunit inactivated influenza vaccine. On this clonotype itself: Antigen unknown.

TCRdb re-analysed the RT-PCR reads in MiXCR, keeping a single row per CDR3 protein. The data contain 450,000 to 700,000 distinct CDR3 sequences, 12% to 15% of them seen just once; the ten biggest clones take up approximately 10%. The study's findings and limits: T cells newly recruited by each seasonal influenza vaccination are few, the authors suggested.

The receptor was derived from a man in his fifties who received an inactivated influenza vaccine. Specimen: PBMCs from blood, collected 11 to 12 days after vaccination.

CDR3 loop: CASSPSRGTYETQYF. CDR3 bases: TGTGCCAGCTCACCTAGCCGGGGTACTTATGAGACCCAGTACTTC. The gene calls are TRBV18 and TRBJ2-5; a weak D match, TRBD2 (5 bases). This CDR3 is 15 amino acids long. Germline V gives CDR1 KGHSH, CDR2 LQKENI. V shed 3 bases and J shed 5 bases, with 16 bases lying between them.